The rows below give T cell receptor beta chains drawn from one sample of a study of neurological immune-mediated disorders. Each CDR3 protein gets one entry after TCRdb re-called the 5' RACE reads with MiXCR. In the table there are over 15,000 distinct CDR3 sequences, roughly 9% of which are singletons. The source material was CD8+ T cells from blood. The receptors come from a man aged 50 to 59 in good health. CDR3s include the opening cysteine and the closing phenylalanine or tryptophan. Each record gives: D gene, V gene, clone size, J gene, CDR3 protein, CDR3 DNA. A D gene is named only where the DNA matches it firmly. Clone sizes are given selectively: once, few, many, or a class where the clone is expanded.

d_call: TRBD1
v_call: TRBV5-1
clone_size: many
j_call: TRBJ1-2
cdr3_aa: CASSFFTGGPDGYTF
cdr3_nt: TGCGCCAGCAGCTTCTTTACAGGGGGACCTGACGGCTACACCTTC

d_call: TRBD2
v_call: TRBV20-1
clone_size: many
j_call: TRBJ2-5
cdr3_aa: CSAAPGTAPASGGDETQYF
cdr3_nt: TGCAGTGCTGCCCCCGGGACAGCCCCCGCTAGCGGGGGGGATGAGACCCAGTACTTC

d_call: -
v_call: TRBV15
clone_size: many
j_call: TRBJ2-3
cdr3_aa: CATSRGAGGTDTQYF
cdr3_nt: TGTGCCACCAGCAGAGGGGCGGGCGGCACAGATACGCAGTATTTT

d_call: -
v_call: TRBV7-9
clone_size: -
j_call: TRBJ2-1
cdr3_aa: CASNFALGHERFF
cdr3_nt: TGTGCCAGCAACTTTGCTCTGGGGCATGAGCGGTTCTTC

d_call: -
v_call: TRBV6-4
clone_size: -
j_call: TRBJ1-1
cdr3_aa: CASSASPGNTEAFF
cdr3_nt: TGTGCCAGCAGTGCTTCACCGGGAAACACTGAAGCTTTCTTT

d_call: -
v_call: TRBV7-9
clone_size: many
j_call: TRBJ2-2
cdr3_aa: CASSPGLQITGELFF
cdr3_nt: TGTGCCAGCAGCCCGGGACTCCAGATCACCGGGGAGCTGTTTTTT

d_call: TRBD2
v_call: TRBV28
clone_size: many
j_call: TRBJ2-3
cdr3_aa: CASSLQLAGGADTQYF
cdr3_nt: TGTGCCAGCAGTTTACAACTAGCGGGAGGAGCAGATACGCAGTATTTT

d_call: TRBD2
v_call: TRBV20-1
clone_size: -
j_call: TRBJ2-7
cdr3_aa: CSASFYGPSGTQYEQYF
cdr3_nt: TGCAGTGCTAGTTTTTATGGTCCTAGCGGGACTCAATACGAGCAGTACTTC

d_call: -
v_call: TRBV5-1
clone_size: -
j_call: TRBJ2-7
cdr3_aa: CASTERPLQRGKQYF
cdr3_nt: TGCGCCAGCACCGAGAGGCCCCTTCAGAGGGGCAAGCAGTACTTC

d_call: -
v_call: TRBV20-1
clone_size: -
j_call: TRBJ1-2
cdr3_aa: CSARGSGSYGYTF
cdr3_nt: TGCAGTGCTAGAGGGTCTGGGTCGTATGGCTACACCTTC

d_call: -
v_call: TRBV12-3/TRBV12-4
clone_size: once
j_call: TRBJ1-1
cdr3_aa: CASSFTGGRQEAFF
cdr3_nt: TGTGCCAGCAGTTTCACCGGGGGAAGGCAGGAAGCTTTCTTT

d_call: -
v_call: TRBV20-1
clone_size: many
j_call: TRBJ2-1
cdr3_aa: CSVISGPEYSPPYNEQFF
cdr3_nt: TGCAGTGTTATTTCCGGGCCTGAATATTCACCCCCCTACAATGAGCAGTTCTTC

d_call: -
v_call: TRBV6-5
clone_size: many
j_call: TRBJ2-1
cdr3_aa: CASSYSSDPYNEQFF
cdr3_nt: TGTGCCAGCAGTTACTCGAGCGATCCCTACAATGAGCAGTTCTTC

d_call: TRBD2
v_call: TRBV20-1
clone_size: many
j_call: TRBJ2-7
cdr3_aa: CSARDRLASLPYEQYF
cdr3_nt: TGCAGTGCTAGAGATCGACTAGCGAGCCTACCCTACGAGCAGTACTTC

d_call: -
v_call: TRBV5-4
clone_size: few
j_call: TRBJ2-7
cdr3_aa: CASSLVGYEQYF
cdr3_nt: TGTGCCAGCAGCTTGGTCGGCTACGAGCAGTACTTC

d_call: -
v_call: TRBV9
clone_size: many
j_call: TRBJ2-1
cdr3_aa: CASSVDVANEQFF
cdr3_nt: TGTGCCAGCAGCGTAGACGTAGCCAATGAGCAGTTCTTC

d_call: -
v_call: TRBV29-1
clone_size: many
j_call: TRBJ2-7
cdr3_aa: CSVEGHRDGYYEQYF
cdr3_nt: TGCAGCGTTGAAGGACACCGGGACGGATATTACGAGCAGTACTTC

d_call: TRBD1
v_call: TRBV20-1
clone_size: many
j_call: TRBJ2-5
cdr3_aa: CSAREGTAGSQYF
cdr3_nt: TGCAGTGCTAGGGAAGGGACAGCCGGGTCCCAGTACTTC

d_call: TRBD1
v_call: TRBV27
clone_size: many
j_call: TRBJ2-7
cdr3_aa: CASSPYGTGDEQYF
cdr3_nt: TGTGCCAGCAGTCCCTATGGGACAGGGGACGAGCAGTACTTC

d_call: -
v_call: TRBV13
clone_size: few
j_call: TRBJ2-2
cdr3_aa: CASSWILAGGELFF
cdr3_nt: TGTGCCAGCAGTTGGATTCTAGCCGGCGGGGAGCTGTTTTTT

d_call: -
v_call: TRBV20-1
clone_size: many
j_call: TRBJ1-5
cdr3_aa: CSAPPEPYSNQPQHF
cdr3_nt: TGCAGTGCTCCCCCCGAGCCCTATAGCAATCAGCCCCAGCATTTT

d_call: -
v_call: TRBV11-1
clone_size: -
j_call: TRBJ1-5
cdr3_aa: CASANSDQPQHF
cdr3_nt: TGTGCCAGCGCCAACAGTGATCAGCCCCAGCATTTT

d_call: -
v_call: TRBV27
clone_size: many
j_call: TRBJ2-1
cdr3_aa: CASRTGTNNEQFF
cdr3_nt: TGTGCCAGCAGGACCGGGACAAACAATGAGCAGTTCTTC

d_call: TRBD2
v_call: TRBV7-8
clone_size: once
j_call: TRBJ2-3
cdr3_aa: CSNSLGVAGGTDTQYF
cdr3_nt: TGTTCCAACAGCTTAGGTGTAGCGGGGGGCACAGATACGCAGTATTTT

d_call: -
v_call: TRBV18
clone_size: many
j_call: TRBJ2-2
cdr3_aa: CASSLTASNTGELFF
cdr3_nt: TGTGCCAGCTCACTAACGGCATCGAACACCGGGGAGCTGTTTTTT

d_call: -
v_call: TRBV6-5
clone_size: many
j_call: TRBJ1-6
cdr3_aa: CASSSGDPSYNSPLHF
cdr3_nt: TGTGCCAGCAGTTCCGGGGACCCCTCCTATAATTCACCCCTCCACTTT

d_call: -
v_call: TRBV20-1
clone_size: many
j_call: TRBJ2-1
cdr3_aa: CSARTAELVSTYNEQFF
cdr3_nt: TGCAGTGCTAGAACAGCGGAGCTAGTAAGCACCTACAATGAGCAGTTCTTC

d_call: TRBD1
v_call: TRBV5-4
clone_size: few
j_call: TRBJ2-5
cdr3_aa: CASSSPDRVIGETQYF
cdr3_nt: TGTGCCAGCAGCTCCCCCGACAGGGTCATTGGAGAGACCCAGTACTTC

d_call: TRBD2
v_call: TRBV5-1
clone_size: many
j_call: TRBJ2-7
cdr3_aa: CASSGEGTRSPYEQYF
cdr3_nt: TGCGCCAGCAGCGGGGAGGGGACTAGGTCACCTTACGAGCAGTACTTC

d_call: -
v_call: TRBV29-1
clone_size: -
j_call: TRBJ2-3
cdr3_aa: CSVEWLSGSTDTQYF
cdr3_nt: TGCAGCGTTGAATGGCTCAGCGGAAGCACAGATACGCAGTATTTT

d_call: TRBD1
v_call: TRBV5-1
clone_size: many
j_call: TRBJ2-1
cdr3_aa: CASSAGDRRNYNEQFF
cdr3_nt: TGCGCCAGCAGCGCCGGGGACAGGAGAAACTACAATGAGCAGTTCTTC

d_call: -
v_call: TRBV9
clone_size: many
j_call: TRBJ1-1
cdr3_aa: CASSAGPSYTEAFF
cdr3_nt: TGTGCCAGCAGCGCAGGGCCGTCGTACACTGAAGCTTTCTTT

d_call: -
v_call: TRBV30
clone_size: many
j_call: TRBJ1-2
cdr3_aa: CARGRGADGYTF
cdr3_nt: TGTGCACGGGGTCGGGGAGCGGATGGCTACACCTTC

d_call: TRBD2
v_call: TRBV30
clone_size: many
j_call: TRBJ2-5
cdr3_aa: CAWRAGIAGGETQYF
cdr3_nt: TGTGCCTGGAGGGCCGGAATAGCGGGAGGGGAGACCCAGTACTTC

d_call: -
v_call: TRBV5-1
clone_size: many
j_call: TRBJ2-2
cdr3_aa: CASSPGAAGELFF
cdr3_nt: TGCGCCAGCAGCCCCGGGGCGGCCGGGGAGCTGTTTTTT

d_call: -
v_call: TRBV6-6
clone_size: many
j_call: TRBJ1-6
cdr3_aa: CASSPVWLSYNSPLHF
cdr3_nt: TGTGCCAGCAGCCCGGTGTGGTTATCCTATAATTCACCCCTCCACTTT

d_call: -
v_call: TRBV6-2/TRBV6-3
clone_size: once
j_call: TRBJ2-1
cdr3_aa: CAISYTSNEQFF
cdr3_nt: TGTGCCATTAGTTACACGAGCAATGAGCAGTTCTTC

d_call: TRBD1
v_call: TRBV7-9
clone_size: many
j_call: TRBJ2-1
cdr3_aa: CASSALPGTGGLDEQFF
cdr3_nt: TGTGCCAGCAGCGCACTGCCCGGGACAGGGGGTTTGGATGAGCAGTTCTTC

d_call: TRBD2
v_call: TRBV2
clone_size: many
j_call: TRBJ2-7
cdr3_aa: CASSERVAGPYEQYF
cdr3_nt: TGTGCCAGCAGTGAGAGGGTAGCGGGCCCCTACGAGCAGTACTTC

d_call: -
v_call: TRBV6-1
clone_size: many
j_call: TRBJ2-7
cdr3_aa: CASSGAGGGYEQYF
cdr3_nt: TGTGCCAGCAGCGGAGCTGGAGGGGGTTACGAGCAGTACTTC

d_call: -
v_call: TRBV4-3
clone_size: many
j_call: TRBJ2-3
cdr3_aa: CASSPSRGGDTQYF
cdr3_nt: TGCGCCAGCAGCCCCTCTCGAGGGGGGGATACGCAGTATTTT

d_call: -
v_call: TRBV15
clone_size: many
j_call: TRBJ2-7
cdr3_aa: CATSVDMGSYEQYF
cdr3_nt: TGTGCCACCAGCGTGGATATGGGCTCCTACGAGCAGTACTTC

d_call: -
v_call: TRBV21-1
clone_size: few
j_call: TRBJ2-1
cdr3_aa: CASSKAERCNEQFF
cdr3_nt: TGTGCCAGCAGCAAAGCTGAGCGGTGCAATGAGCAGTTCTTC

d_call: TRBD1
v_call: TRBV5-6
clone_size: many
j_call: TRBJ2-7
cdr3_aa: CASSSEDRAYEQYF
cdr3_nt: TGTGCCAGCAGCTCGGAAGACAGGGCCTACGAGCAGTACTTC

d_call: -
v_call: TRBV25-1
clone_size: many
j_call: TRBJ1-1
cdr3_aa: CASSEFVGEGTEAFF
cdr3_nt: TGTGCCAGCAGTGAATTCGTAGGGGAGGGGACTGAAGCTTTCTTT

d_call: -
v_call: TRBV5-6
clone_size: many
j_call: TRBJ2-2
cdr3_aa: CASSTRPNTGELFF
cdr3_nt: TGTGCCAGCAGCACCAGGCCGAACACCGGGGAGCTGTTTTTT

d_call: -
v_call: TRBV6-2/TRBV6-3
clone_size: many
j_call: TRBJ2-7
cdr3_aa: CASSYGTFYEQYF
cdr3_nt: TGTGCCAGCAGCTACGGGACTTTTTACGAGCAGTACTTC

d_call: -
v_call: TRBV6-5
clone_size: many
j_call: TRBJ1-5
cdr3_aa: CASSSGAYNQPQHF
cdr3_nt: TGTGCCAGCAGTTCCGGGGCTTACAATCAGCCCCAGCATTTT

d_call: -
v_call: TRBV15
clone_size: many
j_call: TRBJ2-3
cdr3_aa: CATRGLGTDTQYF
cdr3_nt: TGTGCCACCAGGGGTCTCGGCACAGATACGCAGTATTTT

d_call: TRBD2
v_call: TRBV20-1
clone_size: many
j_call: TRBJ2-7
cdr3_aa: CSARPGLAGGPTYEQYF
cdr3_nt: TGCAGTGCTAGACCGGGACTAGCGGGAGGGCCAACCTACGAGCAGTACTTC

d_call: TRBD2
v_call: TRBV18
clone_size: -
j_call: TRBJ2-5
cdr3_aa: CASSPTPAGVQETQYF
cdr3_nt: TGTGCCAGCTCACCAACCCCAGCGGGGGTACAAGAGACCCAGTACTTC

d_call: -
v_call: TRBV20-1
clone_size: -
j_call: TRBJ2-7
cdr3_aa: CSASGIYYEQYF
cdr3_nt: TGCAGTGCTAGCGGGATATACTACGAGCAGTACTTC